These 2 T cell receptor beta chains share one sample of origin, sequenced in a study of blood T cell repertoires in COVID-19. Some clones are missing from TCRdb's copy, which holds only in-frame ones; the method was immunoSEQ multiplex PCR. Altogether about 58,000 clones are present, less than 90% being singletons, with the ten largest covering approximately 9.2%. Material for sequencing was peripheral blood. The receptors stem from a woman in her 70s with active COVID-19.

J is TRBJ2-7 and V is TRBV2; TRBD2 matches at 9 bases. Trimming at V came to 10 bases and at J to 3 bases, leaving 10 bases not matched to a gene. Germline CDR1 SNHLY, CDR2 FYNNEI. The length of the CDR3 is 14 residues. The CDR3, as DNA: TGTGCCACCACCCCGGGACTAGCACTCTACGAGCAGTACTTC. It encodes CATTPGLALYEQYF.

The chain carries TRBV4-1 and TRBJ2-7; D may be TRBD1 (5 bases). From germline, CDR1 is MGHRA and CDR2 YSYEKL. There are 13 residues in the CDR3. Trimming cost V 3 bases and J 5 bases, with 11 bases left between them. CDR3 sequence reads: CASSQPDSHEQYF. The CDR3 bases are TGCGCCAGCAGCCAGCCTGACAGCCACGAGCAGTACTTC.